This TCR beta chain was identified in a study of blood T cell repertoires in COVID-19. On the study more broadly: PBMCs, B-cell-depleted T cells, or T cells provided the cDNA or gDNA that made up the material.

Sequenced by immunoSEQ multiplex PCR; TCRdb stores in-frame clones only, minus some. The table shows about 240,000 clones, with about 89% occurring only once. The cohort comprised adults aged about 18 to 100 years residing in about two dozen US areas. Cohort 3 donors counted as recovered after two negative PCRs, clearance, or resolved symptoms. CDR3 length: 13 residues. V was cut by 5 bases and J by 3 bases, with 9 bases left in between. The chain uses TRBV12-3 or TRBV12-4 and TRBJ2-3; D is undetermined. Sequencing used PBMCs or T cells enriched from blood (not recorded which). The sequence derives from a woman aged 30 to 39 who had recovered from COVID-19. CDR3 amino acids: CASSPRETDTQYF. The CDR3 DNA follows: TGTGCCAGCAGTCCCCGTGAGACAGATACGCAGTATTTT.